The next 29 T cell receptor beta chains were all read from a single sample in a study of T cell responses to AZD1222 COVID-19 vaccine (dated by TCRdb to 2020 to 2022). Explained via the paper, the time point label denotes: baseline before first vaccination. The library came from the immunoSEQ multiplex PCR assay. TCRdb obtained this table from immuneACCESS and retained in-frame rearrangements with V and J assigned. These tables miss some clones; where compared with another copy, unresolved V genes account for less than half of the shortfall, and the remainder is unexplained. For this sample there are approximately 180,000 clones; 88% appear just once. The ten largest clones capture around 8% of the sample. Sequencing was performed on peripheral blood, taken on day 0 of AZD1222 vaccination. These receptors all stem from an adult in good health.

The V gene is TRBV21-1, the J gene TRBJ1-2. TRBV21-1 is a pseudogene. CDR3 length: 13 amino acids. CDR3 amino acids: CASTLERNYGYTF. CDR3 in DNA: TGTGCCAGCACCCTGGAGCGAAACTATGGCTACACCTTC.

The V gene is TRBV5-6, the J gene TRBJ1-1; D not resolved. With 1 base removed from V and 9 bases from J, the gap between germline ends came to 13 bases. The length of the CDR3 is 13 residues. Germline values: CDR1 SGHDT, CDR2 YYEEEE. The CDR3 sequence is CASSLRAETKAFF. The CDR3 DNA is TGTGCCAGCAGCTTGCGGGCCGAGACTAAAGCTTTCTTT.

This clone came up once. This CDR3 reads CASSETGRYGYTF. The CDR3 coding sequence is TGTGCCAGCAGTGAGACAGGGAGGTATGGCTACACCTTC. The chain recombines TRBV2 with TRBJ1-2, with 7 bases matching TRBD1. Germline values: CDR1 SNHLY, CDR2 FYNNEI. This CDR3 comprises 13 residues. The V segment lost 3 bases and the J segment 5 bases; nucleotides outside the gene matches: 3.

The rearrangement uses TRBV5-4 and TRBJ2-2; TRBD2 matches at 12 bases. The CDR3 covers 14 residues. Germline V gene lookup returns CDR1 SGHNT and CDR2 YYREEE (reference sequence). V shed 9 bases, J shed 6 bases, and the junction held 6 bases outside the gene matches. This CDR3 is CATSLAGGPGELFF. The CDR3 DNA sequence: TGTGCCACCAGTCTAGCGGGGGGGCCCGGGGAGCTGTTTTTT.

The CDR3 region is CASSVGGQGAFGNTIYF. CDR3 bases: TGTGCCAGCAGCGTGGGAGGACAGGGGGCATTTGGGAACACCATATATTTT. The rearrangement uses TRBV5-4 and TRBJ1-3, with 11 bases lining up with TRBD1. The V gene's germline CDR1 is SGHNT and CDR2 YYREEE (reference sequence). There are 17 residues in the CDR3. With V trimmed by 4 bases and J by 7 bases, 13 bases remained unmatched.

The chain is built from TRBV7-7 and TRBJ2-2; D is uncertain. The CDR3 is made up of 13 amino acids. Per germline, CDR1 SSHAT and CDR2 FNYEAQ (reference sequence). V was clipped by 0 bases and J by 6 bases, with 5 bases between them. This CDR3 is CASSLAPSGELFF. CDR3 sequence (DNA): TGTGCCAGCAGCTTAGCCCCCTCCGGGGAGCTGTTTTTT. The whole variable domain, filled in from reference TRBV7-7 and TRBJ2-2, reads GAGVSQSPRYKVTKRGQDVTLRCDPISSHATLYWYQQALGQGPEFLTYFNYEAQPDKSGLPSDRFSAERPEGSISTLTIQRTEQRDSAMYRCASSLAPSGELFFGEGSRLTVL.

The chain recombines TRBV5-4 with TRBJ2-5, with D possibly being TRBD1 (5 bases). Germline CDR1 is SGHNT and CDR2 is YYREEE (reference sequence). This CDR3 contains 14 residues. Trimming stripped 0 bases from V and 5 bases from J, with 11 bases between. CDR3 in amino acids: CASSLAPAGETQYF. CDR3 nucleotide sequence: TGTGCCAGCAGCTTGGCCCCAGCAGGGGAGACCCAGTACTTC.

CDR3 sequence reads: CASRQGANTGELFF. In DNA, the CDR3 is TGTGCCAGTAGACAGGGCGCGAACACCGGGGAGCTGTTTTTT. The rearrangement joins TRBV19 to TRBJ2-2, with D maybe TRBD1 (6 bases). CDR3 length equals 14 residues. CDR1 and CDR2 (germline): LNHDA, SQIVND (reference sequence). Trimming shortened V by 6 bases and J by 0 bases, and 8 bases separated the two germline ends.

The genes are TRBV11-2 and TRBJ2-7, with 7 positions matching TRBD1. The CDR3 contains 14 residues. After removal of 2 bases from V and 6 bases from J, the junction contained 7 bases not matched to a gene. The germline V gene encodes CDR1 SGHAT and CDR2 FQNNGV. The CDR3 nucleotides are TGTGCCAGCAGCTTAAGTCGGGGACAGTTCGAGCAGTACTTC. This translates into CASSLSRGQFEQYF. Combining the CDR3 with reference TRBV11-2 and TRBJ2-7 gives the whole variable domain EAGVAQSPRYKIIEKRQSVAFWCNPISGHATLYWYQQILGQGPKLLIQFQNNGVVDDSQLPKDRFSAERLKGVDSTLKIQPAKLEDSAVYLCASSLSRGQFEQYFGPGTRLTVT.

The chain employs TRBV5-4 and TRBJ2-3; a possible D gene is TRBD2 (5 bases). The V gene lost 4 bases and the J gene lost 1 base, with 10 bases spanning the gap. This CDR3 spans 14 amino acids. Germline-derived CDR1 and CDR2 are SGHNT and YYREEE (reference sequence). CDR3 residues: CASSDWRGTDTQYF. CDR3 in DNA: TGTGCCAGCAGCGACTGGCGGGGCACAGATACGCAGTATTTT.

This chain joins TRBV19 and TRBJ2-7, with 7 nucleotides matching TRBD2. The CDR3 contains 14 residues. V dropped 3 bases and J dropped 0; count of bases not matched to a gene: 2. Germline V gene sequence: CDR1 LNHDA, CDR2 SQIVND (reference sequence). CDR3 sequence: CASSMGGSSYEQYF. CDR3 in DNA: TGTGCCAGTAGTATGGGAGGGAGCTCCTACGAGCAGTACTTC.

The CDR3 loop reads CASSLGGQGADEQYF. CDR3 DNA: TGTGCCAGCAGTTTAGGGGGGCAGGGGGCCGACGAGCAGTACTTC. The chain joins TRBV28 to TRBJ2-7; 8 nucleotides line up with TRBD1. V lost 2 bases to trimming and J lost 5 bases; unmatched junction nucleotides: 8. Germline V gives CDR1 MDHEN, CDR2 SYDVKM. The CDR3 consists of 15 residues. The complete variable domain, with remaining parts taken from reference TRBV28 and TRBJ2-7, reads DVKVTQSSRYLVKRTGEKVFLECVQDMDHENMFWYRQDPGLGLRLIYFSYDVKMKEKGDIPEGYSVSREKKERFSLILESASTNQTSMYLCASSLGGQGADEQYFGPGTRLTVT.

J is TRBJ1-2 and V is TRBV29-1, with 7 bases fitting TRBD1. V dropped 0 bases and J dropped 0; count of bases not matched to a gene: 10. Germline CDR1 is SQVTM and CDR2 is ANQGSEA. CDR3 length: 17 amino acids. The DNA for the CDR3 is TGCAGCGTTGAAGATCCCCCCGACAGGGAAGCTAACTATGGCTACACCTTC. Its translation is CSVEDPPDREANYGYTF. The variable domain in full, completed from reference TRBV29-1 and TRBJ1-2, reads SAVISQKPSRDICQRGTSLTIQCQVDSQVTMMFWYRQQPGQSLTLIATANQGSEATYESGFVIDKFPISRPNLTFSTLTVSNMSPEDSSIYLCSVEDPPDREANYGYTFGSGTRLTVV.

The chain recombines TRBV29-1 with TRBJ2-2, with a tentative D call TRBD2 (6 bases). The CDR3 length is 16 residues. In germline, CDR1 is SQVTM, CDR2 ANQGSEA. V was shortened by 4 bases and J by 4 bases, with 19 bases between the two germline ends. CDR3 sequence reads: CSVALVGLGGTGELFF. The CDR3 coding sequence is TGCAGCGTTGCACTTGTGGGACTGGGGGGCACCGGGGAGCTGTTTTTT.

The chain joins TRBV5-6 to TRBJ2-7; 9 positions match TRBD1. This CDR3 contains 15 residues. Germline values: CDR1 SGHDT, CDR2 YYEEEE. J lost 3 bases, V lost 2 bases, and 6 bases had no gene match. The CDR3 loop reads CASSFADRGYYEQYF. CDR3 DNA: TGTGCCAGCAGCTTCGCGGACAGGGGCTACTACGAGCAGTACTTC.

The J gene is TRBJ1-4, the V gene TRBV21-1; no DNA check was done on the table's D call, TRBD1. TRBV21-1 is a documented pseudogene. The CDR3 consists of 16 residues. The CDR3: CASSKIRARNNEKLFF. The CDR3 nucleotides read TGTGCCAGCAGCAAAATACGTGCCAGGAATAATGAAAAACTGTTTTTT.

V usage is TRBV7-9 and J usage is TRBJ1-6, with D unclear. Deletions cut 5 bases from V and 10 bases from J, with 15 bases between. The CDR3 length is 14 residues. Germline loops: CDR1 SEHNR, CDR2 FQNEAQ (reference sequence). The CDR3: CASSPKAGLSPLHF. The CDR3 region has the DNA TGTGCCAGCAGCCCAAAAGCGGGATTATCACCCCTCCACTTT.

The gene calls are TRBV2 and TRBJ2-7, with D uncertain. The CDR3 spans 14 residues. V lost 6 bases and J lost 5, with 17 bases in between. CDR1 is SNHLY and CDR2 is FYNNEI in the germline V gene. CDR3 sequence (DNA): TGTGCCAGCAGCCCGAGCCCCTCAGCCGACGAGCAGTACTTC. Translating gives CASSPSPSADEQYF.

The J gene is TRBJ2-1, the V gene TRBV7-2, with 13 bases lining up with TRBD2. V dropped 5 bases and J dropped 6; count of bases not matched to a gene: 7. Germline lookup yields CDR1 SGHTA and CDR2 FQGNSA. This CDR3 spans 16 amino acids. The CDR3 here is CASSLSGLAGRNEQFF. CDR3 in DNA: TGTGCCAGCAGCCTATCGGGACTAGCGGGGCGCAATGAGCAGTTCTTC.

In nucleotides, the CDR3 is TGTGCCAGCAGTAGGACAGGGTATGAGCAGTTCTTC. Encoded protein: CASSRTGYEQFF. The genes are TRBV6-5 and TRBJ2-1; 8 bases are a match to TRBD1. Germline V lookup: CDR1 MNHEY, CDR2 SVGAGI. The CDR3 contains 12 residues. The trim removed 5 bases at V and 8 bases at J, leaving 2 bases unmatched.

J is TRBJ2-2 and V is TRBV6-4; 8 positions agree with TRBD1. Per germline, CDR1 MRHNA and CDR2 SNTAGT. The CDR3 is made up of 14 amino acids. V was clipped by 6 bases and J by 5 bases; unmatched bases: 5. CDR3 sequence reads: CASSETGETGELFF. The CDR3 region has the DNA TGTGCCAGCAGCGAGACAGGGGAAACCGGGGAGCTGTTTTTT.

V is TRBV9 and J is TRBJ1-2; D is possibly TRBD1 (5 bases). Germline V gives CDR1 SGDLS, CDR2 YYNGEE. The germline V and J ends were trimmed by 3 bases and 1 base, with 13 bases remaining between them. This CDR3 is built from 15 residues. The CDR3 protein is CASSAEGRLNYGYTF. The CDR3 bases are TGTGCCAGCAGCGCCGAGGGGCGCCTTAACTATGGCTACACCTTC.

This chain connects TRBV5-4 to TRBJ1-1; D is unresolved. The CDR3 is 11 residues long. CDR1 and CDR2 (germline): SGHNT, YYREEE (reference sequence). Trimming took 2 bases from V and 6 from J, leaving 5 bases between them. The CDR3 bases are TGTGCCAGCAGCTTAGGACCTGAAGCTTTCTTT. This translates into CASSLGPEAFF.

The J gene is TRBJ1-2, the V gene TRBV4-2, with D maybe TRBD1 (5 bases). This CDR3 comprises 13 residues. The V and J ends lost 4 bases and 6 bases respectively, with 12 bases between them. Germline assignment: CDR1 LGHNA and CDR2 YNFKEQ. The CDR3 DNA reads as TGTGCCAGCAGCCCCTCCGGGACCAATGGCTACACCTTC. Protein product: CASSPSGTNGYTF.

This sequence joins TRBV29-1 and TRBJ1-2; D not resolved. The V end lost 6 bases, the J end lost 6 bases, and 11 bases lay between the germline ends. This CDR3 is 11 amino acids long. Germline V gives CDR1 SQVTM, CDR2 ANQGSEA. The CDR3 region is CSVEGGDGYTF. In DNA form, the CDR3 reads TGCAGCGTCGAGGGTGGGGATGGCTACACCTTC.

For the CDR3, the DNA is TGTGCCATCAGGGAGGGAGGGGGGATCTATGGCTACACCTTC. The encoded protein is CAIREGGGIYGYTF. V usage is TRBV10-3 and J usage is TRBJ1-2; D possibly corresponds to TRBD1 (6 bases). CDR3 length: 14 residues. Trimming left V 6 bases short and J 4 bases short, with 15 bases between. Per the germline V gene, CDR1 is ENHRY and CDR2 is SYGVKD.

This chain joins TRBV5-4 and TRBJ2-5; the match to TRBD1 covers 11 bases. The CDR3 covers 14 residues. Per the germline V gene, CDR1 is SGHNT and CDR2 is YYREEE (reference sequence). Trimming cost V 6 bases and J 2 bases; bases outside gene matches: 3. This CDR3 is CASKRDRGQETQYF. The CDR3 DNA reads as TGTGCCAGCAAGCGGGACAGGGGGCAAGAGACCCAGTACTTC.

V is TRBV5-5 and J is TRBJ1-2, with D possibly being TRBD1 (6 bases). The germline CDR1 and CDR2 sequences are SGHKS and YYEKEE (reference sequence). V lost 4 bases and J lost 3, with 13 bases in between. This CDR3 contains 14 residues. CDR3 sequence: CASSPRGADYGYTF. The DNA for the CDR3 is TGTGCCAGCAGCCCGAGGGGGGCCGACTATGGCTACACCTTC. The full variable domain, with the rest looked up from reference TRBV5-5 and TRBJ1-2, is DAGVTQSPTHLIKTRGQQVTLRCSPISGHKSVSWYQQVLGQGPQFIFQYYEKEERGRGNFPDRFSARQFPNYSSELNVNALLLGDSALYLCASSPRGADYGYTFGSGTRLTVV.

J is TRBJ2-7 and V is TRBV21-1; no check of the table's D call, TRBD2, against the DNA was made. TRBV21-1 is classified as a pseudogene. This CDR3 is built from 15 residues. Here the CDR3 reads CASSKLSGGTYEQYF. The CDR3 nucleotides are TGTGCCAGCAGCAAATTGAGCGGGGGAACCTACGAGCAGTACTTC.